The next 18 T cell receptor beta chains were all read from a single sample in a study of T cell changes during pregnancy in multiple sclerosis. TCRdb's table, derived via immunoSEQ multiplex PCR, lists solely in-frame clones and lacks some. Among 60,000 or so clones listed, roughly 87% were seen once. This sample comprised peripheral blood, obtained in the second trimester of pregnancy. The receptor set was obtained from a female donor in good health, enrolled as a control in a pregnancy study.

The chain recombines TRBV11-2 with TRBJ2-3, with 12 bases lining up with TRBD2. J was trimmed by 6 bases and V by 4 bases; bases with no gene match: 5. CDR1 and CDR2 from the germline V gene are SGHAT and FQNNGV. CDR3 size: 15 residues. This chain's CDR3 is CASSYPTSGSDTQYF. CDR3 bases: TGTGCCAGCAGCTATCCGACTAGCGGGAGTGATACGCAGTATTTT.

The rearrangement uses TRBV20-1 and TRBJ2-7; tentative D call: TRBD2 (6 bases). Germline V gene data show CDR1 as DFQATT and CDR2 as SNEGSKA (reference sequence). The CDR3 length is 11 residues. Trimming shortened V by 6 bases and J by 9 bases, and 15 bases separated the two germline ends. The CDR3 sequence is CSAAAGQRQYF. The CDR3 nucleotides read TGCAGTGCAGCGGCGGGGCAAAGGCAGTACTTC.

V gene TRBV4-1 combines with J gene TRBJ1-5, with TRBD1 matching over 8 bases. The CDR3 totals 18 residues. Germline V gene data show CDR1 as MGHRA and CDR2 as YSYEKL. The V and J ends lost 2 bases and 0 bases, in that order; junction bases with no gene match: 9. The DNA of the CDR3 is TGCGCCAGCAGCCAAAAGGACAGGGAGGTCAATAGCAATCAGCCCCAGCATTTT. This codes for CASSQKDREVNSNQPQHF.

The chain has TRBV4-1 and TRBJ2-1; 9 nucleotides align to TRBD2. V lost 1 base, J lost 2 bases, and 0 bases stayed unmatched. This CDR3 has 15 amino acids. In germline, CDR1 is MGHRA, CDR2 YSYEKL. CDR3 amino acids: CASSQGLAAYNEQFF. The CDR3 coding sequence is TGCGCCAGCAGCCAAGGACTAGCGGCCTACAATGAGCAGTTCTTC.

The rearrangement uses TRBV2 and TRBJ2-1, with 7 bases aligning to TRBD2. The germline CDR1 and CDR2 sequences are SNHLY and FYNNEI. This CDR3 has 13 residues. The CDR3 DNA reads as TGTGCTGGCGGGGGTAGATCCTACAATGAGCAGTTCTTC. Translating gives CAGGGRSYNEQFF.

The chain carries TRBV4-2 and TRBJ2-5; 12 bases fit TRBD2. From germline, CDR1 is LGHNA and CDR2 YNFKEQ. V shed 1 base and J 3 bases; nucleotides not matched to a gene: 6. CDR3 length: 17 amino acids. CDR3 in DNA: TGTGCCAGCAGCCAAGGGACTAGCGGGGTAAACAAAGAGACCCAGTACTTC. Its protein product is CASSQGTSGVNKETQYF.

V usage is TRBV5-1 and J usage is TRBJ2-7; tentative D call: TRBD1 (6 bases). The V gene lost 2 bases and the J gene lost 3 bases, with 12 bases spanning the gap. The CDR3 sequence is 14 residues long. Germline values: CDR1 SGHRS, CDR2 YFSETQ. The CDR3 coding sequence is TGCGCCAGCAGCTTTGGGGGCCCCCACTACGAGCAGTACTTC. The encoded protein is CASSFGGPHYEQYF.

The chain uses TRBV5-6 and TRBJ2-1, with D unresolved. The CDR3 has 14 amino acids. The germline V gene encodes CDR1 SGHDT and CDR2 YYEEEE. Trimming pared 6 bases from V and 0 bases from J, leaving 10 bases between. The CDR3 reads CASTVRSSYNEQFF. As DNA, the CDR3 is TGTGCCAGCACAGTCCGCAGCTCCTACAATGAGCAGTTCTTC.

The chain recombines TRBV28 with TRBJ1-2, with 11 bases aligning to TRBD1. Trimming cost V 4 bases and J 8 bases; bases outside gene matches: 6. This CDR3 region has 14 residues. CDR1 and CDR2 (germline): MDHEN, SYDVKM. CDR3 protein: CASSSDRGLRGYTF. The CDR3 region has the DNA TGTGCCAGCAGTTCGGACAGGGGGCTGCGGGGCTACACCTTC.

CDR3 protein: CASSLDERNTEAFF. The CDR3 bases are TGTGCCAGCAGCTTAGATGAGAGGAACACTGAAGCTTTCTTT. This sequence joins TRBV7-8 and TRBJ1-1; D gene unclear. V was pared by 1 base and J by 1 base, with 7 bases between. This CDR3 is 14 amino acids long. Germline V gene sequence: CDR1 SGHVS, CDR2 FQNEAQ.

This clone was recorded a few times. The rearrangement joins TRBV4-1 to TRBJ1-1; no reliable D call. Trimming stripped 4 bases from V and 5 bases from J, with 8 bases between. CDR3 length: 12 residues. Germline V CDR1 and CDR2: MGHRA, YSYEKL. The CDR3 loop reads CASSPSGTEAFF. The CDR3 DNA reads as TGCGCCAGCAGCCCAAGCGGAACTGAAGCTTTCTTT.

This chain connects TRBV6-1 to TRBJ1-2; 10 bases fit TRBD1. V was clipped by 8 bases and J by 4 bases; unmatched bases: 7. The CDR3 covers 14 residues. Germline CDR1 reads MNHNS; CDR2 reads SASEGT. CDR3 sequence: CASFLGQGTYGYTF. In DNA form, the CDR3 reads TGTGCCAGCTTCCTGGGACAGGGGACCTATGGCTACACCTTC.

The chain carries TRBV2 and TRBJ1-2; tentatively, D is TRBD1 (5 bases). The CDR3 has 12 amino acids. Germline V gene lookup returns CDR1 SNHLY and CDR2 FYNNEI. V lost 8 bases to trimming and J lost 4 bases, with 11 bases between them. CDR3 region: CASVGGFYGYTF. The CDR3 DNA sequence: TGTGCCAGCGTGGGGGGTTTCTATGGCTACACCTTC.

The CDR3 reads CASSEGASGNTIYF. CDR3 coding DNA: TGTGCCAGCAGTGAGGGGGCCTCTGGAAACACCATATATTTT. The rearrangement links TRBV6-1 to TRBJ1-3; a weak D match, TRBD1 (6 bases). The germline V gene encodes CDR1 MNHNS and CDR2 SASEGT. The CDR3 runs 14 residues. V was shortened by 3 bases and J by 0 bases, with 6 bases between the two germline ends.

The rearrangement uses TRBV6-1 and TRBJ2-1, with D tentatively TRBD2 (5 bases). The CDR3 loop spans 12 amino acids. Germline CDR1 is MNHNS and CDR2 is SASEGT. V was cut by 2 bases and J by 8 bases, with 7 bases left in between. The CDR3 DNA is TGTGCCAGCAGTGAATGGCGGGATGAGCAGTTCTTC. Encoded protein: CASSEWRDEQFF.

This chain links TRBV11-1 with TRBJ1-1, with no clear D. Trimming left V 5 bases short and J 3 bases short, with 16 bases between. This CDR3 is 15 amino acids long. The V gene's germline CDR1 is SGHAT and CDR2 FQDESV (reference sequence). The CDR3 coding sequence is TGTGCCAGCAGCCTTCGGTCGGCGGGATACACTGAAGCTTTCTTT. Protein product: CASSLRSAGYTEAFF.

The V gene is TRBV18, the J gene TRBJ2-7; D is perhaps TRBD1 (6 bases). V was shortened by 5 bases and J by 1 base, with 9 bases between the two germline ends. The length of the CDR3 is 13 residues. The germline V gene has CDR1 KGHSH and CDR2 LQKENI. CDR3 residues: CASSFDRSYEQYF. For the CDR3, the DNA is TGTGCCAGCTCATTCGACAGGTCCTACGAGCAGTACTTC. The variable domain in full, completed from reference TRBV18 and TRBJ2-7, reads NAGVMQNPRHLVRRRGQEARLRCSPMKGHSHVYWYRQLPEEGLKFMVYLQKENIIDESGMPKERFSAEFPKEGPSILRIQQVVRGDSAAYFCASSFDRSYEQYFGPGTRLTVT.

This chain connects TRBV28 to TRBJ2-7; maybe TRBD1 (5 bases). The CDR3 runs to 13 residues. The germline V and J ends were trimmed by 1 base and 6 bases, with 10 bases remaining between them. The V gene's germline CDR1 is MDHEN and CDR2 SYDVKM. As DNA, the CDR3 is TGTGCCAGCAGTTTATCAACAGGTCGCGAGCAGTACTTC. It encodes CASSLSTGREQYF.